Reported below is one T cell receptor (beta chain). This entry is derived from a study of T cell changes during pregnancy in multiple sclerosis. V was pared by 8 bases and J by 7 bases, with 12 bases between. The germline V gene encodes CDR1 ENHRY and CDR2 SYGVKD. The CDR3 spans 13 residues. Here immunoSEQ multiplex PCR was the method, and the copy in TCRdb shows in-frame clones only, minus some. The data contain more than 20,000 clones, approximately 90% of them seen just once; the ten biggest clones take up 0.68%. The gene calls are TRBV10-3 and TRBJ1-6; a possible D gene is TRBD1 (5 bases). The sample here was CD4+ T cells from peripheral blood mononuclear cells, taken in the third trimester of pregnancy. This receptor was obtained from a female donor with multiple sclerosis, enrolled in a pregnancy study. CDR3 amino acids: CAIAPAGNSPLHF. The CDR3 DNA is TGTGCCATCGCCCCGGCAGGGAATTCACCCCTCCACTTT.